Here is one T cell receptor beta chain with its context. What it recognizes is unknown. 60 Vbeta and 13 Jbeta primers were used in PCR. Only in-frame clones appear in the TCRdb table, and some are missing; sequencing was by immunoSEQ multiplex PCR. The data show 180,000 or so clones, 82% seen once. The data were taken from a study of cytomegalovirus exposure and HLA in healthy donors. Study-wide results and caveats: Most sequenced TCRs were rare (though some public TCRs occurred in many donors). Researchers reported in a later analysis that a missense DCLRE1C variant was tied to TCR beta V- and J-gene trimming. Donors belonging to an Asian-associated ancestry cluster reportedly showed fewer N-insertions in productive TCRs than the roughly 670-donor mean, according to what a later analysis found.

The TCR sequence derives from a male donor in good health and CMV-seronegative. Specimen: PBMCs.

The CDR3 protein is CAVEQSLNYGYTF. The DNA for the CDR3 is TGTGCTGTGGAACAGAGCCTCAACTATGGCTACACCTTC. The chain carries TRBV28 and TRBJ1-2; no definite D call. In germline, CDR1 is MDHEN, CDR2 SYDVKM. The CDR3 contains 13 residues.